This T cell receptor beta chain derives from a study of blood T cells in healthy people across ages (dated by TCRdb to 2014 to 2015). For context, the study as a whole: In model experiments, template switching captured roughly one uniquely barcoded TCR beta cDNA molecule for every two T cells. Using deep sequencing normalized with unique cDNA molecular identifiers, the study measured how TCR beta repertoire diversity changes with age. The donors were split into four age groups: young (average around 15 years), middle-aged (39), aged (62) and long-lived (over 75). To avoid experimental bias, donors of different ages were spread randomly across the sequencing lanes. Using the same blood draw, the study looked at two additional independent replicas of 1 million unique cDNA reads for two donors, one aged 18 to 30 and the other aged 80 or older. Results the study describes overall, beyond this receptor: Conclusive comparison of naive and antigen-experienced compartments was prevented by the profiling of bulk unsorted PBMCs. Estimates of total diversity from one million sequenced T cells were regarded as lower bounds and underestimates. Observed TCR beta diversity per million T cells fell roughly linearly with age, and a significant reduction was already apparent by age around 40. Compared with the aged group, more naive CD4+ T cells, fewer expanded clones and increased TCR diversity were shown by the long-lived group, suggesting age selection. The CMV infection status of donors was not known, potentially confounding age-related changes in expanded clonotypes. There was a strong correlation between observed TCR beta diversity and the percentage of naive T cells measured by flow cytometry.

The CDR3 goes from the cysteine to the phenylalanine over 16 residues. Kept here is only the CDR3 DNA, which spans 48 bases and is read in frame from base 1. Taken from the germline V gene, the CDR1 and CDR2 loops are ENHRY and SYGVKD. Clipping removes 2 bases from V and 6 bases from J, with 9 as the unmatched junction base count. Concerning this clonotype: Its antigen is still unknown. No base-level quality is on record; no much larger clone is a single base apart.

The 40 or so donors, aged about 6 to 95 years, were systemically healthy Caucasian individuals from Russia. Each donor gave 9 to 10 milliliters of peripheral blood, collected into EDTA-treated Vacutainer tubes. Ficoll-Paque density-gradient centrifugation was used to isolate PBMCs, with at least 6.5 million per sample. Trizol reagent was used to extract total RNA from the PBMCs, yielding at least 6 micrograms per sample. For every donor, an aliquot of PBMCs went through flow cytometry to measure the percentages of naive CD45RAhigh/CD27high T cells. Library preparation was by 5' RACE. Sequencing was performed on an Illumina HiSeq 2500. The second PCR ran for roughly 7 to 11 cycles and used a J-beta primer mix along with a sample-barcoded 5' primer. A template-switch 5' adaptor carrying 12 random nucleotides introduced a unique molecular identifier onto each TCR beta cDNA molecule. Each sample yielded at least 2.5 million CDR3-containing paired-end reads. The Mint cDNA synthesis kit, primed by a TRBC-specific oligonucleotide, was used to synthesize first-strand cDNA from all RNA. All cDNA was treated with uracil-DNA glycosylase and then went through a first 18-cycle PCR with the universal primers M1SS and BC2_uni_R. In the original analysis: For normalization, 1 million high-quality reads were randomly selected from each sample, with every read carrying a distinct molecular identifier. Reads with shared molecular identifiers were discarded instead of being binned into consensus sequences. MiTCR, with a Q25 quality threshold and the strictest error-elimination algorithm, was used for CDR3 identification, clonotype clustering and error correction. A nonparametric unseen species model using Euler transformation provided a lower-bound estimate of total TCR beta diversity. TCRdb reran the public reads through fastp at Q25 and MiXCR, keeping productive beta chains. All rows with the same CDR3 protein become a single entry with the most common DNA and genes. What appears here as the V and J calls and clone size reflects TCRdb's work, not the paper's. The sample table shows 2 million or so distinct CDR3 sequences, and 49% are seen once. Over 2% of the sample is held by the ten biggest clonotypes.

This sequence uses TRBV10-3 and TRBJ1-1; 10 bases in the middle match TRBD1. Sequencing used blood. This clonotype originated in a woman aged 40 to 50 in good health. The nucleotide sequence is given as TGTGCCATCAGTGAGGCTGGGGACAGGGGTAGCCCTGAAGCTTTCTTT. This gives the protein CAISEAGDRGSPEAFF.